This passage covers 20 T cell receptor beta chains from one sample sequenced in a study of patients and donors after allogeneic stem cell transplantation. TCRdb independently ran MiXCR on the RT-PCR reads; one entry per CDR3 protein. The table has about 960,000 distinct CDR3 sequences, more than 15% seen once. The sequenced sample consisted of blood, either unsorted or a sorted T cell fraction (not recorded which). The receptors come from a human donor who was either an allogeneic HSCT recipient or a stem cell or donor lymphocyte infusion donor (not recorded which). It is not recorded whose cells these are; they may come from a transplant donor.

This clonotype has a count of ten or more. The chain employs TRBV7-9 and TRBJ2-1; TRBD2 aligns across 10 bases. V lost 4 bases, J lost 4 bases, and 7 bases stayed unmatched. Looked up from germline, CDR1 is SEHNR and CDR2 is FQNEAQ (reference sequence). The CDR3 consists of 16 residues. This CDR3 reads CASSYLAGAVYNEQFF. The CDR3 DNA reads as TGTGCCAGCAGCTACCTAGCGGGAGCCGTATACAATGAGCAGTTCTTC.

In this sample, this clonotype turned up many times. The DNA of the CDR3 is TGTGCCAGCAGTCCCCGCGGGCAGGGACCTAATTCACCCCTCCACTTT. Encoded protein: CASSPRGQGPNSPLHF. V usage is TRBV12-3 or TRBV12-4 and J usage is TRBJ1-6, with D maybe TRBD1 (5 bases). The CDR3 sequence is 16 residues long. The V end was cut by 5 bases, the J end by 6 bases, with 17 bases between.

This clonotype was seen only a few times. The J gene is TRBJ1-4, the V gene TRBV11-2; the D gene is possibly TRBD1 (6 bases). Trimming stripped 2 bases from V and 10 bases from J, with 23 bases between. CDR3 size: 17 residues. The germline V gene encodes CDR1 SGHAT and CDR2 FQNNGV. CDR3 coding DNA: TGTGCCAGCAGCTTACCTCCCGGACGCCCCCAAGGGGGAAAACTGTTTTTT. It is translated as CASSLPPGRPQGGKLFF.

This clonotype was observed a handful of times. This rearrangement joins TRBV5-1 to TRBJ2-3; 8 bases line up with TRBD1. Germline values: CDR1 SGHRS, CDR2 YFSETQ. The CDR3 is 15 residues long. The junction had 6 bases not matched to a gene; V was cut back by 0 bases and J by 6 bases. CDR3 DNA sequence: TGCGCCAGCAGCTTGGGACAGGGGATCTCGGATACGCAGTATTTT. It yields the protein CASSLGQGISDTQYF.

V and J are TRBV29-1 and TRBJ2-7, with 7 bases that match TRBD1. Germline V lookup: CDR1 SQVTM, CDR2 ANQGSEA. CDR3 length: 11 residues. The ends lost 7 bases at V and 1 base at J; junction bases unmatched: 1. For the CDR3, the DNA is TGCAGCGGGGGACAGTCCTACGAGCAGTACTTC. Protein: CSGGQSYEQYF.

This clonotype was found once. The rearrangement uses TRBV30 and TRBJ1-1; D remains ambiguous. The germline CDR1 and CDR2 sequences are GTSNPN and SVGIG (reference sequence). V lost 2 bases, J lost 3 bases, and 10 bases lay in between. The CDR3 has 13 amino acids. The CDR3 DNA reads TGTGCCTGGAGTCGAACTAGGGACACTGAAGCTTTCTTT. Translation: CAWSRTRDTEAFF.

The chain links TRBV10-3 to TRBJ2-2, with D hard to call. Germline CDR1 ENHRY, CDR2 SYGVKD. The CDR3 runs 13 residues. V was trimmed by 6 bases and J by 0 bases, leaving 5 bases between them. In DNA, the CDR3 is TGTGCCATCAGGGACCCGAACACCGGGGAGCTGTTTTTT. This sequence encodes CAIRDPNTGELFF.

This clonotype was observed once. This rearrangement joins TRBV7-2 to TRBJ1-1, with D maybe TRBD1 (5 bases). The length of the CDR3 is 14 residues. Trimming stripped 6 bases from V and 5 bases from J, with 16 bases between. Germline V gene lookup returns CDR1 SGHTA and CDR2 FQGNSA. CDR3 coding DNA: TGTGCCAGCAGTCACGGAGGGGCTATGACTGAAGCTTTCTTT. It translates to CASSHGGAMTEAFF.

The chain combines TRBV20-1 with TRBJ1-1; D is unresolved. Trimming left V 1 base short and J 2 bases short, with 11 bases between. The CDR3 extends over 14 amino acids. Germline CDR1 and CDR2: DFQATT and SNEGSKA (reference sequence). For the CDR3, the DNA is TGCAGTGCTAGAGTCAACAGAATTAACACTGAAGCTTTCTTT. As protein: CSARVNRINTEAFF.

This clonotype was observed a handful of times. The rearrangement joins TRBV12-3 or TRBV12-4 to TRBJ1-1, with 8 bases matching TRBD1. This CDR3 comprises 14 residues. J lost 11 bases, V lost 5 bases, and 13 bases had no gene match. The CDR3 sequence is CASSPGQGRGQAFF. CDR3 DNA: TGTGCCAGCAGTCCCGGACAGGGACGGGGGCAGGCTTTCTTT.

The CDR3 here is CASSEWGAYTEAFF. The DNA for the CDR3 is TGTGCCAGCAGTGAATGGGGCGCGTACACTGAAGCTTTCTTT. The V call is TRBV25-1, the J call TRBJ1-1; maybe TRBD1 (5 bases). With 1 base removed from V and 3 bases from J, the gap between germline ends came to 9 bases. Looked up from germline, CDR1 is MGHDK and CDR2 is SYGVNS. The CDR3 runs to 14 residues.

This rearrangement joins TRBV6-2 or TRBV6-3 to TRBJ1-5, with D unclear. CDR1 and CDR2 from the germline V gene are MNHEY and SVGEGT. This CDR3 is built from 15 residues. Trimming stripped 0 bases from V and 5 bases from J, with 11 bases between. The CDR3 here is CASSYSRPSHQPQHF. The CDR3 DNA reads TGTGCCAGCAGTTACTCGCGGCCGAGCCATCAGCCCCAGCATTTT.

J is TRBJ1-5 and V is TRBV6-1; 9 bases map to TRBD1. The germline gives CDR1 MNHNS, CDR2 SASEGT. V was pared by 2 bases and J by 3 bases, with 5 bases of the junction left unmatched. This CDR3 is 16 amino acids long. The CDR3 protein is CASSEQGQGINQPQHF. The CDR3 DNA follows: TGTGCCAGCAGTGAACAAGGACAGGGGATCAATCAGCCCCAGCATTTT.

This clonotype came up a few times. CDR3 nucleotides: TGCGCCAGCATGGCGGACCCGAGCTCCTACAATGAGCAGTTCTTC. Protein: CASMADPSSYNEQFF. The genes are TRBV5-1 and TRBJ2-1; unclear D gene. Germline CDR1 reads SGHRS; CDR2 reads YFSETQ. There are 15 residues in the CDR3. Trimming removed 6 bases from V and 0 bases from J, with 13 bases in between.

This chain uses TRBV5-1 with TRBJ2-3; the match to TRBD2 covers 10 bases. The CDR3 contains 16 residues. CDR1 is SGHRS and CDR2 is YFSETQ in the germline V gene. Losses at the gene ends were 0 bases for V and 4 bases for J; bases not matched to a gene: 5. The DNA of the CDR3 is TGCGCCAGCAGCTTGGCTAGCGGGAGTGGGGCAGATACGCAGTATTTT. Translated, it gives CASSLASGSGADTQYF. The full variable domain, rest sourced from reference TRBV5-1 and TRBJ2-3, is KAGVTQTPRYLIKTRGQQVTLSCSPISGHRSVSWYQQTPGQGLQFLFEYFSETQRNKGNFPGRFSGRQFSNSRSEMNVSTLELGDSALYLCASSLASGSGADTQYFGPGTRLTVL.

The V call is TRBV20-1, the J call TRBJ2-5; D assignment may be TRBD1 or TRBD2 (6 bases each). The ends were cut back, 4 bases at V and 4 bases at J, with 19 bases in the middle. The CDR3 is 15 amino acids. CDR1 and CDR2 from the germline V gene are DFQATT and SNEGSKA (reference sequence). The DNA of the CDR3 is TGCAGTGCTACTACTACGGGGGCCCGGGGAGAGACCCAGTACTTC. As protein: CSATTTGARGETQYF.

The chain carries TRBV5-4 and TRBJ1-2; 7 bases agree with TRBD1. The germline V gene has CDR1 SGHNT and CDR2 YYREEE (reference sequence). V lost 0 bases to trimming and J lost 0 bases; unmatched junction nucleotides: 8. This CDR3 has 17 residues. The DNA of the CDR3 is TGTGCCAGCAGCTTGGTGGGGACAGACCAGACTAACTATGGCTACACCTTC. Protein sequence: CASSLVGTDQTNYGYTF.

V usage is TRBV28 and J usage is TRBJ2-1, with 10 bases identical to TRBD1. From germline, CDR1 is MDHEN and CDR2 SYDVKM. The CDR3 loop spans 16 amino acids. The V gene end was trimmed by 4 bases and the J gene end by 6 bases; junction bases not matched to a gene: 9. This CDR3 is CASSYHRDRGGNEQFF. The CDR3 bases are TGTGCCAGCAGTTATCACCGGGACAGGGGAGGCAATGAGCAGTTCTTC.

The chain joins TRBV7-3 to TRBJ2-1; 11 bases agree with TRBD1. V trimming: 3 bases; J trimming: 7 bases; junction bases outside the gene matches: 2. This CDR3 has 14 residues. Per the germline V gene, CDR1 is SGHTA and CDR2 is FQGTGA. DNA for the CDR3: TGTGCCAGCAGCTTTGGGGACAGGGGGAATGAGCAGTTCTTC. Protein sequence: CASSFGDRGNEQFF.

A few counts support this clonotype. Written as DNA, the CDR3 is TGTGCCACTGACCTGGGCCTGGTGGGGAATGAGCAGTTCTTC. Protein product: CATDLGLVGNEQFF. V usage is TRBV15 and J usage is TRBJ2-1, with D hard to call. Germline-derived CDR1 and CDR2 are LNHNV and YYDKDF (reference sequence). Trimming cost V 9 bases and J 7 bases, with 19 bases left between them. The CDR3 is 14 residues long.